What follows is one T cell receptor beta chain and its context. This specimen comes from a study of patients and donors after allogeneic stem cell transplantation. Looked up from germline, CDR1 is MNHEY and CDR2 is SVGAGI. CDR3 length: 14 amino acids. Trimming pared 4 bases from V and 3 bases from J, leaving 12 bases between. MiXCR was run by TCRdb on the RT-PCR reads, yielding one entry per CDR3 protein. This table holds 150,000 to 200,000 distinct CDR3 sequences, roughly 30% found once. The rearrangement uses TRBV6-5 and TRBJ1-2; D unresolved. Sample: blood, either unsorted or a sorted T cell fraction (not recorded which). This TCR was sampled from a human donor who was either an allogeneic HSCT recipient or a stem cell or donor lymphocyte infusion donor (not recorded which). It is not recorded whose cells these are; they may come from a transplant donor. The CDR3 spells CASSLSGGDYGYTF. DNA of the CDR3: TGTGCCAGCAGTTTGTCCGGAGGTGACTATGGCTACACCTTC.